The 30 T cell receptor beta chains in this list originate from one sample, sequenced in a study of blood T cell repertoires in COVID-19. TCRdb keeps only in-frame clones here, not all; method: immunoSEQ multiplex PCR. The data hold a few hundred thousand clones, with 75% to 90% observed a single time. Specimen: peripheral blood. The receptors originated from a young man with active or convalescent COVID-19.

This chain links TRBV6-5 with TRBJ1-6; D might be TRBD1 (5 bases). Germline V gene sequence: CDR1 MNHEY, CDR2 SVGAGI. With 0 bases removed from V and 7 bases from J, the gap between germline ends came to 10 bases. The CDR3 length is 15 residues. The CDR3 coding sequence is TGTGCCAGCAGTTACTCGGGCAGGGTAAATTCACCCCTCCACTTT. It translates to CASSYSGRVNSPLHF.

In its sample, this clone was seen a few times. The J gene is TRBJ1-4, the V gene TRBV6-6; D call uncertain. Germline lookup yields CDR1 MNHNY and CDR2 SVGAGI (reference sequence). With 3 bases removed from V and 6 bases from J, the gap between germline ends came to 14 bases. The CDR3 extends over 15 amino acids. CDR3 sequence reads: CASSYGGPSDEKLFF. As DNA, the CDR3 is TGTGCCAGCAGTTATGGAGGGCCTTCCGATGAAAAACTGTTTTTT.

DNA of the CDR3: TGTGCCAGCAGCGTACGCGGCGGGGGGGCTCAGGCCGGGGAGCTGTTTTTT. Translation gives CASSVRGGGAQAGELFF. The rearrangement joins TRBV9 to TRBJ2-2; 9 bases agree with TRBD2. Trimming at V came to 1 base and at J to 6 bases, leaving 10 bases not matched to a gene. The CDR3 extends over 17 amino acids. Germline V gene lookup returns CDR1 SGDLS and CDR2 YYNGEE.

The chain joins TRBV18 to TRBJ1-1; 10 bases align to TRBD1. V was pared by 3 bases and J by 6 bases, with 10 bases of the junction left unmatched. CDR3 length equals 16 residues. Germline CDR1 reads KGHSH; CDR2 reads LQKENI. The CDR3 coding sequence is TGTGCCAGCTCACCGCCTATCGGGACAGGGGTATCTGAAGCTTTCTTT. Its protein is CASSPPIGTGVSEAFF.

This clone was counted once. The chain links TRBV6-2 or TRBV6-3 to TRBJ2-7; maybe TRBD2 (6 bases). The V end lost 2 bases, the J end lost 7 bases, and 18 bases lay between the germline ends. The CDR3 runs 15 residues. Germline V lookup: CDR1 MNHEY, CDR2 SVGEGT. CDR3 loop: CASSYPGGYAWEQYF. The CDR3 DNA reads TGTGCCAGCAGTTACCCCGGGGGTTATGCCTGGGAGCAGTACTTC.

The V gene is TRBV2, the J gene TRBJ2-4; D remains ambiguous. V was trimmed by 2 bases and J by 2 bases, leaving 7 bases between them. CDR3 length equals 14 residues. The germline gives CDR1 SNHLY, CDR2 FYNNEI. CDR3 DNA sequence: TGTGCCAGCAGTGAACATAGCTCCAAAAACATTCAGTACTTC. Encoded protein: CASSEHSSKNIQYF.

V and J are TRBV5-6 and TRBJ2-2; 11 positions match TRBD2. This CDR3 spans 18 amino acids. The germline V gene encodes CDR1 SGHDT and CDR2 YYEEEE. The trim removed 2 bases at V and 4 bases at J, leaving 10 bases unmatched. The CDR3 here is CASSFWFFGLAGTGELFF. The DNA of the CDR3 is TGTGCCAGCAGCTTCTGGTTCTTTGGACTAGCGGGCACCGGGGAGCTGTTTTTT.

The V and J genes are TRBV10-2 and TRBJ1-5; D is unresolved. CDR1 is WSHSY, CDR2 SAAADI, per germline. The CDR3 loop spans 16 amino acids. Trimming took off 0 bases at V and 4 bases at J, with 13 bases between the two ends. The CDR3 DNA follows: TGCGCCAGCAGTGAGTCGGTCGGGAGCGGGAATCAGCCCCAGCATTTT. The encoded protein is CASSESVGSGNQPQHF.

This chain uses TRBV2 with TRBJ2-7; the match to TRBD1 covers 7 bases. The ends lost 5 bases at V and 3 bases at J; junction bases unmatched: 4. CDR1 and CDR2 (germline): SNHLY, FYNNEI. The CDR3 consists of 13 residues. The CDR3 spells CASSPGTDYEQYF. DNA for the CDR3: TGTGCCAGCAGTCCCGGGACAGACTACGAGCAGTACTTC.

The chain uses TRBV6-5 and TRBJ2-5; 12 nucleotides align to TRBD1. The CDR3 is 15 amino acids. Germline CDR1 and CDR2: MNHEY and SVGAGI. V lost 5 bases, J lost 5 bases, and 6 bases stayed unmatched. This CDR3 is CASSTGTGGYETQYF. The CDR3 DNA reads TGTGCCAGCAGTACGGGGACAGGGGGCTATGAGACCCAGTACTTC.

CDR3 loop: CASRDQGGPYGYTF. The CDR3 coding sequence is TGTGCCAGCAGAGATCAGGGGGGCCCCTATGGCTACACCTTC. This chain uses TRBV6-5 with TRBJ1-2; 7 bases map to TRBD1. J gave up 4 bases and V 6 bases, and 8 bases lay outside the gene matches. Per germline, CDR1 MNHEY and CDR2 SVGAGI. The CDR3 sequence is 14 residues long.

The gene calls are TRBV29-1 and TRBJ1-5; D is perhaps TRBD1 (5 bases). This CDR3 contains 14 residues. Germline lookup yields CDR1 SQVTM and CDR2 ANQGSEA. Trimming pared 4 bases from V and 3 bases from J, leaving 13 bases between. The CDR3, as DNA: TGCAGCGTTGCACCTGGGGGGGACAATCAGCCCCAGCATTTT. Translating it yields CSVAPGGDNQPQHF.

This chain uses TRBV5-6 with TRBJ2-1, with 7 positions matching TRBD2. CDR3 size: 16 residues. Trimming cost V 4 bases and J 7 bases; bases outside gene matches: 14. Looked up from germline, CDR1 is SGHDT and CDR2 is YYEEEE. CDR3 in amino acids: CASSGRTSSVFNEQFF. CDR3 sequence (DNA): TGTGCCAGCAGCGGACGGACTAGTTCGGTGTTTAATGAGCAGTTCTTC.

This chain connects TRBV19 to TRBJ1-6; D is unclear. From germline, CDR1 is LNHDA and CDR2 SQIVND (reference sequence). Trimming removed 0 bases at V and 10 bases at J, with 13 bases between. The CDR3 covers 15 residues. The CDR3 here is CASSIDAGLSSPLHF. The DNA for the CDR3 is TGTGCCAGTAGTATAGATGCGGGATTATCCTCACCCCTCCACTTT.

The V and J genes are TRBV7-9 and TRBJ1-2, with TRBD1 as a possible D gene (5 bases). The CDR3 is 13 amino acids. The germline V gene has CDR1 SEHNR and CDR2 FQNEAQ (reference sequence). V was shortened by 1 base and J by 5 bases, with 8 bases between the two germline ends. The CDR3 DNA follows: TGTGCCAGCAGCTTAGAGACAGAGTATGGCTACACCTTC. This encodes CASSLETEYGYTF.

V usage is TRBV19 and J usage is TRBJ2-6; D is ambiguous. The V and J ends lost 3 bases and 0 bases respectively, with 6 bases between them. The V gene's germline CDR1 is LNHDA and CDR2 SQIVND (reference sequence). The CDR3 has 15 residues. The CDR3 DNA reads TGTGCCAGTAGTATTCCCGGCTCTGGGGCCAACGTCCTGACTTTC. As protein: CASSIPGSGANVLTF.

This chain connects TRBV19 to TRBJ1-1; 7 bases line up with TRBD1. The CDR3 totals 14 residues. Germline assignment: CDR1 LNHDA and CDR2 SQIVND (reference sequence). The V segment lost 7 bases and the J segment 2 bases; nucleotides outside the gene matches: 7. The CDR3 coding sequence is TGTGCCAGTATTGACGGACAGGTCAACACTGAAGCTTTCTTT. This translates into CASIDGQVNTEAFF. The variable domain in full, completed from reference TRBV19 and TRBJ1-1, reads DGGITQSPKYLFRKEGQNVTLSCEQNLNHDAMYWYRQDPGQGLRLIYYSQIVNDFQKGDIAEGYSVSREKKESFPLTVTSAQKNPTAFYLCASIDGQVNTEAFFGQGTRLTVV.

The chain carries TRBV15 and TRBJ2-1; D might be TRBD1 (7 bases). The CDR3 sequence is 14 residues long. From germline, CDR1 is LNHNV and CDR2 YYDKDF (reference sequence). Trimming pared 5 bases from V and 2 bases from J, leaving 10 bases between. CDR3 DNA: TGTGCCACCAGCCGGGGGACAGCCTACAATGAGCAGTTCTTC. This codes for CATSRGTAYNEQFF.

The chain employs TRBV19 and TRBJ1-4; TRBD1 is a possible D gene (6 bases). V lost 5 bases and J 7 bases, leaving 20 bases between the germline ends. Germline V gives CDR1 LNHDA, CDR2 SQIVND (reference sequence). This CDR3 is built from 16 residues. CDR3: CASSPFSGTLSEKLFF. The CDR3 DNA sequence: TGTGCCAGTAGTCCATTCTCCGGGACACTGAGTGAAAAACTGTTTTTT.

A single count supports this clone. This rearrangement joins TRBV30 to TRBJ2-7; D gene unclear. Trimming pared 0 bases from V and 6 bases from J, leaving 15 bases between. The CDR3 is made up of 14 amino acids. Germline V gene data show CDR1 as GTSNPN and CDR2 as SVGIG (reference sequence). DNA for the CDR3: TGTGCCTGGAGTGTTCGTTCGCTAGTGCGCGAGCAGTACTTC. It is translated as CAWSVRSLVREQYF.

This chain joins TRBV4-3 and TRBJ2-7; TRBD1 aligns across 9 bases. V was clipped by 0 bases and J by 4 bases; unmatched bases: 7. CDR1 LGHNA and CDR2 YSLEER come from the germline V gene. The length of the CDR3 is 16 residues. Here the CDR3 DNA reads TGCGCCAGCAGCCAAGAGGGGACAGGGACGGTTTACGAGCAGTACTTC. The encoded protein is CASSQEGTGTVYEQYF.

The CDR3 reads CPGSAGRDGRISYEQYF. The CDR3 nucleotides are TGTCCTGGGAGCGCAGGCCGGGATGGGCGGATATCCTACGAGCAGTACTTC. The J gene is TRBJ2-7, the V gene TRBV22-1; the table gives TRBD2 as D, unverified against the DNA. TRBV22-1 represents a pseudogene. The CDR3 sequence is 17 residues long.

The chain links TRBV6-5 to TRBJ1-1, with 10 bases aligning to TRBD1. CDR3 size: 14 residues. The V gene end was trimmed by 5 bases and the J gene end by 4 bases; junction bases not matched to a gene: 4. The V gene's germline CDR1 is MNHEY and CDR2 SVGAGI. CDR3 in DNA: TGTGCCAGCAGTACACGGACAGGGGGCACTGAAGCTTTCTTT. Protein sequence: CASSTRTGGTEAFF.

The chain links TRBV27 to TRBJ1-2; the match to TRBD1 covers 9 bases. Germline V gives CDR1 MNHEY, CDR2 SMNVEV (reference sequence). With V trimmed by 4 bases and J by 6 bases, 3 bases remained unmatched. The CDR3 length is 13 residues. CDR3 protein: CASSSRTGDGYTF. The CDR3 region has the DNA TGTGCCAGCAGTTCCCGGACAGGGGATGGCTACACCTTC.

This chain links TRBV2 with TRBJ1-5; no clear D. The CDR3 totals 13 residues. Looked up from germline, CDR1 is SNHLY and CDR2 is FYNNEI. The V gene lost 7 bases and the J gene lost 4 bases, with 11 bases spanning the gap. The CDR3 region is CASKPGMNQPQHF. CDR3 DNA sequence: TGTGCCAGCAAGCCGGGTATGAATCAGCCCCAGCATTTT.

The chain joins TRBV7-2 to TRBJ1-1; the D is unclear. V was clipped by 3 bases and J by 10 bases, with 18 bases between them. The CDR3 contains 14 residues. Germline V gene sequence: CDR1 SGHTA, CDR2 FQGNSA. This chain's CDR3 is CASSLMLSGSGAFF. The CDR3 coding sequence is TGTGCCAGCAGCTTGATGTTGTCGGGGAGCGGAGCTTTCTTT.

The chain couples TRBV11-3 to TRBJ2-2, with 10 bases identical to TRBD2. J was trimmed by 3 bases and V by 1 base; bases with no gene match: 2. The CDR3 has 16 residues. CDR1 is SGHNT, CDR2 YENEEA, per germline. Here the CDR3 reads CASSLGTSGYTGELFF. CDR3 sequence (DNA): TGTGCCAGCAGCTTAGGGACTAGCGGATACACCGGGGAGCTGTTTTTT. Full variable domain (outside the CDR3, taken from reference TRBV11-3 and TRBJ2-2): EAGVVQSPRYKIIEKKQPVAFWCNPISGHNTLYWYLQNLGQGPELLIRYENEEAVDDSQLPKDRFSAERLKGVDSTLKIQPAELGDSAVYLCASSLGTSGYTGELFFGEGSRLTVL.

This clone was detected only a few times. V gene TRBV5-1 combines with J gene TRBJ1-1, with TRBD1 identical over 7 bases. The V gene end was trimmed by 4 bases and the J gene end by 4 bases; junction bases not matched to a gene: 7. The germline gives CDR1 SGHRS, CDR2 YFSETQ. The CDR3 runs 14 residues. The CDR3: CASSDQGDTTEAFF. The CDR3 DNA follows: TGCGCCAGCAGCGATCAGGGGGACACCACTGAAGCTTTCTTT.

The gene calls are TRBV15 and TRBJ1-2; the D is unclear. Germline V gives CDR1 LNHNV, CDR2 YYDKDF (reference sequence). Trimming removed 0 bases at V and 8 bases at J, with 13 bases between. The CDR3 is made up of 14 amino acids. The CDR3 is CATSRDPRSGGYTF. CDR3 coding DNA: TGTGCCACCAGCAGAGATCCCAGGTCGGGAGGCTACACCTTC.

J is TRBJ2-1 and V is TRBV19; D is possibly TRBD1 (5 bases). From germline, CDR1 is LNHDA and CDR2 SQIVND (reference sequence). The CDR3 extends over 14 amino acids. V was pared by 3 bases and J by 6 bases, with 12 bases between. For the CDR3, the DNA is TGTGCCAGTAGTATGCAGGGTATCTCCAATGAGCAGTTCTTC. Residues: CASSMQGISNEQFF.